One sample yielded the 20 T cell receptor beta chains listed below, sequenced in a study of CD4+ T cells in melanoma (dated 2022 in TCRdb). Receptor libraries were prepared by the immunoSEQ multiplex PCR assay. The table comes from immuneACCESS by way of TCRdb, which keeps in-frame sequences with V and J called. Part of the clones is missing from these tables; in studies checked, under half for an unresolved V gene and the rest for unknown reasons. The sample profile shows around 130,000 clones; about nine tenths of them were found once. 1.5% of the sample comes from the top ten. The receptors come from a human donor with melanoma.

This rearrangement joins TRBV7-2 to TRBJ1-3; no clear D gene. The CDR3 sequence is 14 residues long. Between the trimmed V and J ends, which lost 6 bases and 0 bases, there was a span of 9 bases. Per germline, CDR1 SGHTA and CDR2 FQGNSA. DNA of the CDR3: TGTGCCAGCAGGACGGATGCCTCTGGAAACACCATATATTTT. The encoded protein is CASRTDASGNTIYF.

The chain carries TRBV4-1 and TRBJ2-3; D possibly matches TRBD1 or TRBD2 (6 bases each). The CDR3 has 14 amino acids. The germline V and J ends were trimmed by 3 bases and 6 bases, with 13 bases remaining between them. CDR1 and CDR2 (germline): MGHRA, YSYEKL. The CDR3 loop is CASSQKMGGDTQYF. CDR3 sequence (DNA): TGCGCCAGCAGCCAGAAGATGGGGGGCGATACGCAGTATTTT.

V usage is TRBV6-5 and J usage is TRBJ1-2; 7 bases align to TRBD1. Unmatched junction bases numbered 6, after V lost 6 bases and J lost 5 bases. The CDR3 runs to 13 residues. Per the germline V gene, CDR1 is MNHEY and CDR2 is SVGAGI. CDR3 loop: CASSPRQGYGYTF. DNA of the CDR3: TGTGCCAGCAGCCCCCGACAGGGTTATGGCTACACCTTC.

The V call is TRBV7-2, the J call TRBJ2-7, with D possibly matching TRBD2 (6 bases). CDR1 and CDR2 (germline): SGHTA, FQGNSA. V was shortened by 3 bases and J by 2 bases, with 14 bases between the two germline ends. The CDR3 covers 15 residues. The CDR3 DNA reads TGTGCCAGCAGCTTGAGGGCGGAGGGCACCTACGAGCAGTACTTC. Protein product: CASSLRAEGTYEQYF.

The chain is built from TRBV2 and TRBJ1-1; 8 bases match TRBD1. This CDR3 contains 13 residues. The V gene end was trimmed by 4 bases and the J gene end by 4 bases; junction bases not matched to a gene: 2. Germline V CDR1 and CDR2: SNHLY, FYNNEI. The CDR3, as DNA: TGTGCCAGCAGTGTCGGGACAGGCACTGAAGCTTTCTTT. Amino acids: CASSVGTGTEAFF.

V and J are TRBV28 and TRBJ2-2, with 10 bases lining up with TRBD2. Trimming at V came to 10 bases and at J to 6 bases, leaving 8 bases not matched to a gene. Germline V gene lookup returns CDR1 MDHEN and CDR2 SYDVKM. This CDR3 is 14 amino acids long. The CDR3 sequence is CATISGGTAGELFF. CDR3 coding DNA: TGTGCCACCATTAGCGGGGGGACGGCCGGGGAGCTGTTTTTT. Full variable domain (remainder filled in from reference TRBV28 and TRBJ2-2): DVKVTQSSRYLVKRTGEKVFLECVQDMDHENMFWYRQDPGLGLRLIYFSYDVKMKEKGDIPEGYSVSREKKERFSLILESASTNQTSMYLCATISGGTAGELFFGEGSRLTVL.

The chain uses TRBV18 and TRBJ2-5; either TRBD1 or TRBD2 may supply D (5 bases each). Germline assignment: CDR1 KGHSH and CDR2 LQKENI. The CDR3 spans 17 residues. V lost 3 bases, J lost 3 bases, and 20 bases lay in between. CDR3 bases: TGTGCCAGCTCACCCGGGATAAGTAAAGGGGTGGAAGAGACCCAGTACTTC. It codes for CASSPGISKGVEETQYF. Full variable domain (remainder filled in from reference TRBV18 and TRBJ2-5): NAGVMQNPRHLVRRRGQEARLRCSPMKGHSHVYWYRQLPEEGLKFMVYLQKENIIDESGMPKERFSAEFPKEGPSILRIQQVVRGDSAAYFCASSPGISKGVEETQYFGPGTRLLVL.

V usage is TRBV29-1 and J usage is TRBJ1-1; a weak D match, TRBD1 (6 bases). Trimming took off 7 bases at V and 0 bases at J, with 15 bases between the two ends. CDR1 and CDR2 from the germline V gene are SQVTM and ANQGSEA. CDR3 size: 14 residues. CDR3: CSAAGTIMNTEAFF. The DNA of the CDR3 is TGCAGCGCCGCCGGGACAATTATGAACACTGAAGCTTTCTTT.

CDR3 nucleotides: TGCGCCAGCAGCACTAGCGGGGGAGGCTCCTACAATGAGCAGTTCTTC. Protein sequence: CASSTSGGGSYNEQFF. The V call is TRBV4-1, the J call TRBJ2-1, with 11 bases fitting TRBD2. The junction had 3 bases not matched to a gene; V was cut back by 5 bases and J by 0 bases. CDR1 is MGHRA, CDR2 YSYEKL, per germline. The CDR3 is 16 amino acids.

The rearrangement joins TRBV29-1 to TRBJ1-2; D call uncertain. CDR3 length equals 13 residues. Trimming cost V 2 bases and J 5 bases, with 12 bases left between them. Germline values: CDR1 SQVTM, CDR2 ANQGSEA. CDR3 protein: CSVESPSAYGYTF. The CDR3 DNA reads as TGCAGCGTTGAAAGCCCGAGCGCATATGGCTACACCTTC.

The chain has TRBV29-1 and TRBJ1-6, with D possibly TRBD1 on 5 matching bases. This CDR3 contains 15 residues. Per germline, CDR1 SQVTM and CDR2 ANQGSEA. Trimming took off 5 bases at V and 6 bases at J, with 17 bases between the two ends. The CDR3 protein is CSVRQSLSLNSPLHF. The CDR3 DNA reads as TGCAGCGTTCGACAGTCGTTGTCCCTTAATTCACCCCTCCACTTT. The full variable domain, with the rest looked up from reference TRBV29-1 and TRBJ1-6, is SAVISQKPSRDICQRGTSLTIQCQVDSQVTMMFWYRQQPGQSLTLIATANQGSEATYESGFVIDKFPISRPNLTFSTLTVSNMSPEDSSIYLCSVRQSLSLNSPLHFGNGTRLTVT.

The chain is built from TRBV5-1 and TRBJ2-7; D is uncertain. V dropped 0 bases and J dropped 3 bases, with 7 bases sitting between them. Germline-derived CDR1 and CDR2 are SGHRS and YFSETQ. CDR3 size: 13 residues. CDR3 coding DNA: TGCGCCAGCAGCTTGGGAACCCGCTACGAGCAGTACTTC. Its protein is CASSLGTRYEQYF.

Remarks on this clone: Other DNA sequences from this sample encode an identical CDR3 as well. The chain uses TRBV5-1 and TRBJ2-7; D is unresolved. CDR3 length equals 14 residues. Deletions cut 0 bases from V and 3 bases from J, with 10 bases between. CDR1 is SGHRS, CDR2 YFSETQ, per germline. The CDR3 region is CASSLVVSSYEQYF. The CDR3 DNA reads TGCGCCAGCAGCTTGGTCGTGTCGAGCTACGAGCAGTACTTC.

CDR3: CSARSDGAFF. The DNA for the CDR3 is TGCAGTGCTAGGTCCGATGGGGCTTTCTTT. The chain is built from TRBV20-1 and TRBJ1-1; no clear D. CDR1 is DFQATT and CDR2 is SNEGSKA in the germline V gene (reference sequence). Trimming pared 3 bases from V and 11 bases from J, leaving 10 bases between. The CDR3 is 10 residues long.

CDR3 loop: CASSPGRNNEQFF. The CDR3 DNA follows: TGTGCCAGCAGTCCGGGACGAAACAATGAGCAGTTCTTC. V and J are TRBV6-6 and TRBJ2-1; perhaps D is TRBD1 or TRBD2 (5 bases each). In germline, CDR1 is MNHNY, CDR2 SVGAGI (reference sequence). The CDR3 has 13 amino acids. Trimming left V 5 bases short and J 5 bases short, with 10 bases between.

The J gene is TRBJ2-2, the V gene TRBV7-9; D may match TRBD1 or TRBD2 (6 bases each). V was shortened by 8 bases and J by 4 bases, with 14 bases between the two germline ends. Germline V CDR1 and CDR2: SEHNR, FQNEAQ (reference sequence). The CDR3 consists of 14 residues. The CDR3 coding sequence is TGTGCCAGCCGGGGGCAGGGATCCACCGGGGAGCTGTTTTTT. Residues: CASRGQGSTGELFF.

V usage is TRBV18 and J usage is TRBJ1-6, with 7 bases that match TRBD1. The CDR3 is 14 residues long. Germline V gives CDR1 KGHSH, CDR2 LQKENI. V dropped 3 bases and J dropped 8; count of bases not matched to a gene: 4. CDR3: CASSPTGVDSPLHF. CDR3 coding DNA: TGTGCCAGCTCACCTACAGGGGTGGATTCACCCCTCCACTTT.

V is TRBV27 and J is TRBJ1-5; D is unclear. The CDR3 extends over 14 amino acids. The germline V and J ends were trimmed by 5 bases and 1 base, with 9 bases remaining between them. Germline CDR1 is MNHEY and CDR2 is SMNVEV (reference sequence). CDR3 loop: CASSPWLSNQPQHF. For the CDR3, the DNA is TGTGCCAGCAGTCCCTGGTTGAGCAATCAGCCCCAGCATTTT.

The J gene is TRBJ2-1, the V gene TRBV7-2, with 8 bases identical to TRBD2. This CDR3 is 15 amino acids long. Germline-derived CDR1 and CDR2 are SGHTA and FQGNSA. V shed 1 base, J shed 5 bases, and the junction held 4 bases outside the gene matches. CDR3 sequence (DNA): TGTGCCAGCAGCTTAGGGGGACTAGATAACAATGAGCAGTTCTTC. It yields the protein CASSLGGLDNNEQFF.

This chain connects TRBV7-2 to TRBJ2-3, with TRBD2 matching 8 bases. With V trimmed by 1 base and J by 5 bases, 11 bases remained unmatched. The CDR3 has 17 residues. Per germline, CDR1 SGHTA and CDR2 FQGNSA. CDR3 sequence reads: CASSLVVSRGALDTQYF. In nucleotides, the CDR3 is TGTGCCAGCAGCTTAGTGGTCTCGCGGGGGGCCTTAGATACGCAGTATTTT.